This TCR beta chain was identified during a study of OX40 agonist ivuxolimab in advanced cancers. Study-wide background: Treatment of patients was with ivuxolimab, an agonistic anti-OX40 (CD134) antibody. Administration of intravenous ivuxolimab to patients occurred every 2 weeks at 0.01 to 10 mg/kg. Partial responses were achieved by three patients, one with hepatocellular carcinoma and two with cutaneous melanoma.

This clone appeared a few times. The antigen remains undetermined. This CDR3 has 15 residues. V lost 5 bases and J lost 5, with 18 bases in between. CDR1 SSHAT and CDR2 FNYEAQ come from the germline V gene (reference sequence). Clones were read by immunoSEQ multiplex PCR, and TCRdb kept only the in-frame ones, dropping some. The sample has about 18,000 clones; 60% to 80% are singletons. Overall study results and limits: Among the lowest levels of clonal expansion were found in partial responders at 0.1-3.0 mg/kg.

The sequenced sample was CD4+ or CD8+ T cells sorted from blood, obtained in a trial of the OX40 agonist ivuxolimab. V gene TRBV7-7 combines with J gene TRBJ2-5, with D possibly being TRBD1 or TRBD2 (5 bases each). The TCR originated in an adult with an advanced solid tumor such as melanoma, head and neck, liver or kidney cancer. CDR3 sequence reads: CASSQGSGAGETQYF. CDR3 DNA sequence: TGTGCCAGCAGCCAAGGTTCCGGGGCTGGGGAGACCCAGTACTTC.